The rows below give T cell receptor beta chains drawn from one sample of a study of CD8 T cells in ankylosing spondylitis. TCRdb fed the 5' RACE reads into MiXCR, producing one record per CDR3 protein. The sample holds under 200,000 distinct CDR3 sequences, 8.5% to 10% seen once. Sequenced input: blood, either unsorted or a sorted T cell fraction (not recorded which). These receptors came from a female donor with ankylosing spondylitis or in good health (not recorded which). Each CDR3 is given with its conserved first and last residue. The size field is filled for only some rows; it gives once, few, many or a size class.

CDR3 length,J gene,V gene,clone size,CDR3 protein
19,TRBJ2-3,TRBV4-3,NA,CASSQAWGRRGTSTDTQYF
15,TRBJ2-7,TRBV4-3,NA,CASSHSRSENYEQYF
14,TRBJ2-7,TRBV15,few,CATSTWTGRREQYF
14,TRBJ1-1,TRBV12-3/TRBV12-4,NA,CASSLTSRNTEAFF
13,TRBJ2-1,TRBV7-9,many,CASSLLAGEEQFF
16,TRBJ2-1,TRBV7-6,many,CASSLGDRGGYNEQFF
14,TRBJ2-1,TRBV12-3/TRBV12-4,many,CASSSVSSYNEQFF
10,TRBJ1-1,TRBV6-5,NA,CASGWTEAFF
14,TRBJ2-5,TRBV7-9,NA,CASSPPSSKETQYF
14,TRBJ2-7,TRBV7-9,many,CASSPPGQPYEQYF
14,TRBJ2-1,TRBV28,many,CASSSAVVHNEQFF
12,TRBJ2-1,TRBV12-3/TRBV12-4,few,CASSRTIGEQFF
13,TRBJ1-5,TRBV27,NA,CASSSTGSQPQHF
16,TRBJ1-5,TRBV7-9,NA,CASSLGWGGHRQPQHF
13,TRBJ1-5,TRBV13,NA,CARSPGGTQPQHF
14,TRBJ2-6,TRBV28,few,CASRKSLGANVLTF
17,TRBJ2-1,TRBV20-1,many,CSAPGIWAGLSYNEQFF
17,TRBJ2-1,TRBV4-3,few,CASSQDGVQGFHNEQFF
16,TRBJ1-2,TRBV5-1,few,CASSSPRGTGIYGYTF
15,TRBJ2-7,TRBV3-1,few,CASSQTPGHLYEQYF
15,TRBJ1-5,TRBV20-1,many,CSAREQKNSNQPQHF
16,TRBJ2-7,TRBV7-9,few,CASSPVTGTGTYEQYF
15,TRBJ1-2,TRBV19,few,CASNPPGDEGYGYTF
19,TRBJ1-2,TRBV4-3,few,CASSPIPGTGESANYGYTF
13,TRBJ2-2,TRBV6-5,NA,CASSYTSPGELFF
14,TRBJ2-5,TRBV7-9,many,CASSAPGGQETQYF
17,TRBJ2-7,TRBV4-3,many,CASSQEIRQGSSYEQYF
15,TRBJ2-1,TRBV7-6,NA,CASSYTSGSSNEQFF
16,TRBJ2-1,TRBV7-9,few,CASRAGTSGIHNEQFF
11,TRBJ2-2,TRBV7-2,NA,CASPRGGELFF
15,TRBJ2-3,TRBV28,few,CASNQRVSGTDTQYF
14,TRBJ2-5,TRBV18,NA,CASSPDSREETQYF
16,TRBJ1-2,TRBV7-2,NA,CASSSTLGGAGGGYTF
14,TRBJ2-7,TRBV7-9,few,CASSLAGEAYEQYF
18,TRBJ2-4,TRBV2,many,CASRVTTGGSKAKNIQYF
14,TRBJ1-1,TRBV7-2,NA,CASSSYRGGTEAFF
13,TRBJ1-1,TRBV10-3,many,CAISDGGYTEAFF
16,TRBJ2-5,TRBV11-2,few,CASSLTSGGTQETQYF
16,TRBJ1-3,TRBV18,many,CASSPQTGPSGNTIYF
12,TRBJ1-4,TRBV15,NA,CATSNLNEKLFF
14,TRBJ2-1,TRBV29-1,many,CSVEGSTPMDQQFF
17,TRBJ2-1,TRBV9,few,CASSPGTGKGMDNEQFF
16,TRBJ2-2,TRBV12-5,many,CASGSSSSSNTGELFF
13,TRBJ2-7,TRBV4-3,few,CASSQFRGGEQYF
17,TRBJ1-3,TRBV28,few,CASSLWDNGLTGNTIYF
15,TRBJ2-1,TRBV11-2,many,CASSSSGSGRSEQFF
12,TRBJ2-4,TRBV19,NA,CASIGPWGIQYF
13,TRBJ2-3,TRBV6-2/TRBV6-3,many,CASSSGLTDTQYF
12,TRBJ2-7,TRBV7-9,few,CASNGGGYEQYF
15,TRBJ2-5,TRBV6-1,few,CASTEGKGVQETQYF